This T cell receptor beta chain was found in a study of OX40 agonist ivuxolimab in advanced cancers. Study-wide context: The patients got ivuxolimab, which is an agonistic anti-OX40 (CD134) antibody.

In the case of this clone: Its antigen is undetermined.

Overall study findings and caveats: Low levels of normalized T-cell clonal expansion also appeared in some nonresponders. Both CD4+ and CD8+ T cell populations in blood had undergone clonal expansion by week 6 at 0.1 to 3.0 mg/kg.

Anyone with autoimmune disease history or systemic immunosuppression was excluded. Sequencing was performed with immunoSEQ multiplex PCR; in TCRdb, only in-frame clones are kept and a portion is missing. The sample holds 30,000 to 35,000 clones, 65% to 85% seen once. The sequences come from CD4+ or CD8+ T cells sorted from blood, collected in a trial of the OX40 agonist ivuxolimab. This receptor was obtained from an adult with an advanced solid tumor such as melanoma, head and neck, liver or kidney cancer.

The DNA of the CDR3 is TGCGCCAGCAGCTTGCACACGGTAGAAAGGGGACCAACTAATGAAAAACTGTTTTTT. Translated, it gives CASSLHTVERGPTNEKLFF. The chain combines TRBV5-1 with TRBJ1-4, with a weak D call TRBD1 (5 bases). This CDR3 spans 19 amino acids. Trimming left V 1 base short and J 0 bases short, with 19 bases between. CDR1 SGHRS and CDR2 YFSETQ come from the germline V gene.